This T cell receptor (beta chain) was sequenced during a study of T cell repertoires in cytomegalovirus infection. Study-level background: Carrying CMV and the relevant HLA type showed in public TCR beta signatures.

MiXCR was run by TCRdb on the reads, yielding one entry per CDR3 protein. This sample carries about 920,000 distinct CDR3 sequences, approximately 31% of them seen once, and the ten largest clones take 11% to 15%. The V and J ends lost 5 bases and 7 bases respectively, with 21 bases between them. Per germline, CDR1 MNHEY and CDR2 SMNVEV (reference sequence). This CDR3 has 15 amino acids. Findings and caveats of the study: Ex vivo responses were dominated by HLA-C-restricted CMV-specific TCR beta clonotypes.

This clonotype was found many times. Its antigen remains unknown. Source: cultured CD8+ T cells from PBMCs, taken from culture after CMV antigen stimulation. This TCR derives from a human donor in good health (CMV status not recorded). Some clones in this sample may be carry-over from other donors' samples. The chain recombines TRBV27 with TRBJ2-7; possibly TRBD1 for D (6 bases). Here the CDR3 reads CASSPQPDRTREQYF. CDR3 sequence (DNA): TGTGCCAGCAGTCCTCAACCGGACAGAACGAGGGAGCAGTACTTC.